The rows below give T cell receptor beta chains drawn from one sample of a study of shared clonotypes between healthy human individuals. Sequencing used immunoSEQ multiplex PCR; TCRdb keeps in-frame clones, though not all of them. The table includes 660,000 or so clones, about 96% detected once. Sequencing was carried out using naive CD8+ T cells sorted from blood. The receptors derive from a young woman in good health. CDR3s include the opening cysteine and the closing phenylalanine or tryptophan. A D gene is named only where the DNA matches it firmly. Some rows have no size entry. The others give once, few or many, or a class for an expanded clone.

clone size,D gene,J gene,V gene,CDR3 DNA,CDR3 protein
few,-,TRBJ1-2,TRBV19,TGTGCCAGTAGTACGTGGCAGGAGAACTATGGCTACACCTTC,CASSTWQENYGYTF
-,TRBD2,TRBJ2-1,TRBV15,TGTGCCACCAGCAGTAGCGGGAGGGCCGTCTACAATGAGCAGTTCTTC,CATSSSGRAVYNEQFF
-,-,TRBJ2-7,TRBV28,TGTGCCACGCAACCGGGGACCTACGAGCAGTACTTC,CATQPGTYEQYF
-,-,TRBJ2-5,TRBV19,TGTGCCAGTAGTATAGAGGCTAGCGATCAAGAGACCCAGTACTTC,CASSIEASDQETQYF
-,-,TRBJ1-5,TRBV28,TGTGCCAGCAGTTACGACACACGCAGACAGCCCCAGCATTTT,CASSYDTRRQPQHF
-,TRBD2,TRBJ2-1,TRBV5-6,TGTGCCAGCAGCGGAAGACTAGCGGGAGACTCCTACAATGAGCAGTTCTTC,CASSGRLAGDSYNEQFF
-,-,TRBJ2-3,TRBV6-1,TGTGCCAGCACCCAGCGGGCGGGAACAGATACGCAGTATTTT,CASTQRAGTDTQYF
once,-,TRBJ1-1,TRBV28,TGTGCCAGCACTCCCGGGACGGAGAACACTGAAGCTTTCTTT,CASTPGTENTEAFF
-,-,TRBJ2-1,TRBV7-6,TGTGCCAGCAGCGAACGGGATCTCCTAAAGGCCGATTTATACAATGAGCAGTTCTTC,CASSERDLLKADLYNEQFF
-,-,TRBJ2-7,TRBV5-4,TGTGCCAGCAGCGACTCCTACGAGCAGTACTTC,CASSDSYEQYF
-,-,TRBJ1-2,TRBV29-1,TGCAGCGTTGGGGACGGAGCTAACTATGGCTACACCTTC,CSVGDGANYGYTF
-,TRBD2,TRBJ2-7,TRBV19,TGTGCCAGTAGTGCTTCTAGCGGCTACGAGCAGTACTTC,CASSASSGYEQYF
-,-,TRBJ2-7,TRBV13,TGTGCCAGCAGCCACGGACCGACCGACTACGAGCAGTACTTC,CASSHGPTDYEQYF
once,-,TRBJ1-4,TRBV6-1,TGTGCCAGCAGTGCTCCCTCGAGCGGGTTGGCTAATGAAAAACTGTTTTTT,CASSAPSSGLANEKLFF
-,-,TRBJ2-7,TRBV27,TGTGCCAGCAGTCCCCGGGGCTCGTATTACGAGCAGTACTTC,CASSPRGSYYEQYF